This TCR beta chain was identified during a study of early T cells in non-severe SARS-CoV-2 infection. V gave up 6 bases and J gave up 6 bases, with 16 bases separating them. The CDR3 loop spans 13 amino acids. Per germline, CDR1 DFQATT and CDR2 SNEGSKA (reference sequence). TCRdb re-analysed the 5' RACE reads in MiXCR, keeping a single row per CDR3 protein. The repertoire holds about 83,000 distinct CDR3 sequences, with 10% as singletons. This clonotype was counted between two and nine times. The chain carries TRBV20-1 and TRBJ2-3, with D possibly TRBD2 on 6 matching bases. This material consisted of whole blood, taken at baseline. The clonotype was recovered from an adult who was a healthcare worker with PCR-confirmed SARS-CoV-2 infection or an uninfected control (not recorded which). In DNA form, the CDR3 reads TGCAGTGCCGGGGCGACTGGGGGGGATACGCAGTATTTT. This codes for CSAGATGGDTQYF.